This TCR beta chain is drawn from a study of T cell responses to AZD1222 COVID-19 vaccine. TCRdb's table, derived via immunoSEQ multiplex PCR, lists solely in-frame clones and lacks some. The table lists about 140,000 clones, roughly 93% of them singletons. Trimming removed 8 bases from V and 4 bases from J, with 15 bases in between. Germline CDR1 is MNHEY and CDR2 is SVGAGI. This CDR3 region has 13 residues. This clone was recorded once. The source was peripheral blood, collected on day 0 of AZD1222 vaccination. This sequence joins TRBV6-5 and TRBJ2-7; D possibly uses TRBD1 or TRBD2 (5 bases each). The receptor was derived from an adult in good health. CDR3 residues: CASSIRDGYEQYF. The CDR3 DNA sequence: TGTGCCAGCTCAATTAGGGACGGGTACGAGCAGTACTTC.